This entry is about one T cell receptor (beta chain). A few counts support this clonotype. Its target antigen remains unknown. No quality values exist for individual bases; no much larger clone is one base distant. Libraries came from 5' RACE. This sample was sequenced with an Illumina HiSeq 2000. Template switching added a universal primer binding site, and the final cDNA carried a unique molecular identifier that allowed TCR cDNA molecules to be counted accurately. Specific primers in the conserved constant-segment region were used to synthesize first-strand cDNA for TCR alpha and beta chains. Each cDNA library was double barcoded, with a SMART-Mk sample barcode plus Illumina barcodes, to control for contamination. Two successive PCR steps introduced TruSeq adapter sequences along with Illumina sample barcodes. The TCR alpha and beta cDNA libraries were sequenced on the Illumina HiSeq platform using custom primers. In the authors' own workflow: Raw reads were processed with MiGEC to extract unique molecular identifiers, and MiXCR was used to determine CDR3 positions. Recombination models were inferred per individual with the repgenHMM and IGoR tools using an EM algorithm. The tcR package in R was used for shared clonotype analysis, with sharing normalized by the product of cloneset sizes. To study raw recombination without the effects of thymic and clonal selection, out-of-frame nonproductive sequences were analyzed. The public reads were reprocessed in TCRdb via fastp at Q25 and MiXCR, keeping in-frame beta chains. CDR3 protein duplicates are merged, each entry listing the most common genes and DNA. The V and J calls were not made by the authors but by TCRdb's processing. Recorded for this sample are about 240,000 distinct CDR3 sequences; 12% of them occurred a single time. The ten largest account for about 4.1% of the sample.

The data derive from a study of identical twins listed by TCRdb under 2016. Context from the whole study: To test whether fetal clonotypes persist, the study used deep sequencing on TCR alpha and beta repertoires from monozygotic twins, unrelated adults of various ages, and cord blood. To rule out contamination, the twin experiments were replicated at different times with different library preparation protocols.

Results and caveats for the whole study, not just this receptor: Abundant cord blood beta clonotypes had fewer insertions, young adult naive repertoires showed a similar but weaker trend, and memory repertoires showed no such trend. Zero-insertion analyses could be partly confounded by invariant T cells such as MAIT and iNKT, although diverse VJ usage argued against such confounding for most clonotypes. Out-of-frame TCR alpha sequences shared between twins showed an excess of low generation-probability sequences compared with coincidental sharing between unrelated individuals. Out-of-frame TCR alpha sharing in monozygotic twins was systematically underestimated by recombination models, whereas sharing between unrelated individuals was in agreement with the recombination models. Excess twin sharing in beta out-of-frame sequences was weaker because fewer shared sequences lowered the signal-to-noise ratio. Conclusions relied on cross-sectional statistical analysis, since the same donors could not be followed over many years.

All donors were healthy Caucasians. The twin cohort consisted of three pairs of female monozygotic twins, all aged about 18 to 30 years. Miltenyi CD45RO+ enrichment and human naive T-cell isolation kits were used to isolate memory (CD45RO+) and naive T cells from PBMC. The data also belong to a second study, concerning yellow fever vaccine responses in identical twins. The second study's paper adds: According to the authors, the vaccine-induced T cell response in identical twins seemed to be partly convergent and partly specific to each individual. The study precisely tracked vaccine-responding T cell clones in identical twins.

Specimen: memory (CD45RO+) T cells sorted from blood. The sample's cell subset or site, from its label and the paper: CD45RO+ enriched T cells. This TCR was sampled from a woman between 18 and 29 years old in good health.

The DNA sequence is given as TGTGCCAGCAGTCCGCCCCTAGCAGGGGGCTTTTCCAAAAACATTCAGTACTTC. Its product reads: CASSPPLAGGFSKNIQYF. Recombination joined TRBV12-3 or TRBV12-4 with TRBJ2-4, and 8 bases in between align with TRBD1. Reading from cysteine to phenylalanine, the CDR3 counts 18 amino acids. Of the read, only the CDR3 DNA is kept; its 54 bases are in frame from base 1. At the junction V is shortened by 5 bases and J by 2 bases; bases outside the gene matches: 14.